These T cell receptor beta chains were read from a single sample in a study of post-analysis software for immune sequencing data. TCRdb independently ran MiXCR on the PCR reads; one entry per CDR3 protein. The sample contains more than 450,000 distinct CDR3 sequences, about 40% of which appear only once. Sequencing used blood. These receptors were obtained from a girl between 5 and 17 years old with multiple sclerosis. The CDR3 runs from the conserved cysteine through the conserved F or W. The order of the fields is D gene, J gene, V gene, clone size, CDR3 protein, CDR3 DNA. A D gene is named only where the DNA matches it firmly. Not every row has a clone size; where given, it reads once, few, many or a size class.

-	TRBJ2-5	TRBV7-2	-	CASSAQALLYF	TGTGCCAGCAGCGCCCAGGCTCTTCTGTACTTC
TRBD2	TRBJ2-1	TRBV20-1	few	CSAPYREGGNEQFF	TGCAGTGCCCCTTATCGGGAGGGGGGTAATGAGCAGTTCTTC
TRBD2	TRBJ2-5	TRBV12-3/TRBV12-4	few	CASRTSGVQETQYF	TGTGCCAGCAGGACTAGCGGGGTCCAAGAGACCCAGTACTTC
-	TRBJ2-3	TRBV29-1	-	CSVDRQEGDTQYF	TGCAGCGTTGATAGGCAGGAAGGGGATACGCAGTATTTT
-	TRBJ2-7	TRBV3-1	few	CASSPFAGGSYEQYF	TGTGCCAGCAGCCCATTCGCCGGAGGGTCCTACGAGCAGTACTTC
-	TRBJ1-1	TRBV27	once	CASSLQGGHRREAFF	TGTGCCAGCAGTTTACAGGGCGGGCACAGGAGGGAAGCTTTCTTT
-	TRBJ2-3	TRBV3-1	-	CASSPGIVLADTQYF	TGTGCCAGCAGCCCCGGGATAGTTCTTGCAGATACGCAGTATTTT
-	TRBJ2-7	TRBV10-3	-	CAISGNVLVEEQYF	TGTGCCATCAGTGGAAATGTCTTGGTAGAGGAGCAGTACTTC
-	TRBJ1-2	TRBV12-3/TRBV12-4	-	CASSYGGGYGYTF	TGTGCCAGCAGTTACGGGGGGGGCTATGGCTACACCTTC
TRBD1	TRBJ1-4	TRBV25-1	-	CASSPWTGGSTNEKLFF	TGTGCCAGCAGTCCTTGGACAGGGGGCTCAACTAATGAAAAACTGTTTTTT
TRBD2	TRBJ2-1	TRBV29-1	-	CSVLGLADQETQFF	TGCAGCGTCCTCGGACTAGCGGATCAAGAGACCCAGTTCTTC
-	TRBJ1-1	TRBV3-1	-	CASSQDQSGYTEAFF	TGTGCCAGTAGCCAAGATCAGAGTGGCTACACTGAAGCTTTCTTT
-	TRBJ2-1	TRBV5-5	-	CASSRSGPSVWSYNEQFF	TGTGCCAGCAGCCGGAGTGGGCCCTCAGTATGGTCCTACAATGAGCAGTTCTTC
-	TRBJ2-5	TRBV20-1	many	CSARDPPPSETQYF	TGCAGTGCTAGAGATCCCCCCCCCTCGGAGACCCAGTACTTC
TRBD2	TRBJ2-6	TRBV7-8	-	CASSLRGGLQGSGANVLTF	TGTGCCAGCAGCTTGCGGGGGGGCCTCCAGGGATCTGGGGCCAACGTCCTGACTTTC
-	TRBJ2-7	TRBV12-3/TRBV12-4	-	CASRPDYEQYF	TGTGCCAGCAGGCCCGACTACGAGCAGTACTTC
TRBD2	TRBJ2-5	TRBV29-1	-	CSAERLAGIRETQYF	TGCAGCGCAGAGAGACTAGCGGGAATCCGAGAGACCCAGTACTTC
-	TRBJ1-1	TRBV29-1	-	CSVEEAGYTEAFF	TGCAGCGTTGAGGAGGCCGGGTACACTGAAGCTTTCTTT
-	TRBJ2-1	TRBV7-9	-	CASSYGRTPARDEQFF	TGTGCCAGCAGCTACGGTAGGACCCCGGCGAGGGATGAGCAGTTCTTC
-	TRBJ2-3	TRBV29-1	-	CSGQVLTGRDTQYF	TGCAGCGGACAGGTGCTGACAGGGAGGGATACGCAGTATTTT
-	TRBJ1-1	TRBV5-1	-	CASSLVGRSEAFF	TGCGCCAGCAGCTTGGTGGGCAGGTCTGAAGCTTTCTTT
-	TRBJ2-6	TRBV27	few	CASSDYYGTSGANVLTF	TGTGCCAGCAGTGATTATTACGGCACCTCTGGGGCCAACGTCCTGACTTTC
TRBD1	TRBJ2-3	TRBV6-5	few	CASSYSTGMSTDTQYF	TGTGCCAGCAGTTACTCGACAGGGATGAGTACAGATACGCAGTATTTT
-	TRBJ2-5	TRBV20-1	-	CSVSRLGFETQYF	TGCAGTGTTAGCCGTCTAGGGTTTGAGACCCAGTACTTC
-	TRBJ2-3	TRBV7-2	-	CASKRGTTDTQYF	TGTGCCAGCAAAAGGGGGACCACAGATACGCAGTATTTT
-	TRBJ2-7	TRBV9	-	CASSRGAGSYEQYF	TGTGCCAGCAGTCGGGGGGCTGGCTCCTACGAGCAGTACTTC
-	TRBJ1-2	TRBV3-1	-	CASSQEGINYGYTF	TGTGCCAGCAGCCAAGAGGGGATTAACTATGGCTACACCTTC
-	TRBJ2-7	TRBV12-3/TRBV12-4	few	CASSRRGSNYEQYF	TGTGCCAGCAGTCGAAGGGGGTCTAATTACGAGCAGTACTTC
TRBD2	TRBJ2-1	TRBV6-5	-	CASSEMGGSNEQFF	TGTGCCAGCAGTGAAATGGGAGGGAGCAATGAGCAGTTCTTC
-	TRBJ1-6	TRBV5-1	once	CASSLGGRGNSPLHF	TGCGCCAGCAGCTTGGGGGGGAGGGGTAATTCACCCCTCCACTTT
-	TRBJ2-7	TRBV6-4	-	CAGGDEQYF	TGTGCCGGAGGAGACGAGCAGTACTTC
-	TRBJ2-1	TRBV6-2/TRBV6-3	few	CASSYPIGNEQFF	TGTGCCAGCAGTTACCCGATCGGGAATGAGCAGTTCTTC
TRBD2	TRBJ2-5	TRBV7-7	few	CASSPTSGGLQETQYF	TGTGCCAGCAGCCCGACTAGCGGGGGGCTCCAAGAGACCCAGTACTTC
-	TRBJ2-7	TRBV7-2	-	CASSRGNNYEQYF	TGTGCCAGCAGTCGAGGGAACAACTACGAGCAGTACTTC
-	TRBJ2-7	TRBV20-1	-	CSARGPGVVTYEQYF	TGCAGTGCTAGAGGTCCAGGGGTTGTCACCTACGAGCAGTACTTC
TRBD1	TRBJ2-7	TRBV7-3	-	CASSPGTGAYNEQYF	TGTGCCAGCAGCCCCGGGACAGGGGCCTACAATGAGCAGTACTTC
-	TRBJ2-1	TRBV20-1	-	CSARGWTFRTYNKQFF	TGCAGTGCTAGAGGATGGACATTTCGCACCTACAATAAGCAGTTCTTC
-	TRBJ2-1	TRBV6-6	few	CASSYGGSVGEFF	TGTGCCAGCAGTTACGGAGGGTCCGTCGGGGAGTTCTTC
-	TRBJ2-1	TRBV29-1	few	CSVETQALPYNEQFF	TGCAGCGTTGAGACGCAGGCTCTCCCCTACAATGAGCAGTTCTTC
TRBD1	TRBJ1-2	TRBV25-1	-	CASSEGQVNGYTF	TGTGCCAGCAGTGAAGGACAGGTCAATGGCTACACCTTC
-	TRBJ2-1	TRBV3-1	-	CASSQGPGRVAGEQFF	TGTGCCAGCAGCCAGGGCCCAGGCCGGGTTGCGGGTGAGCAGTTCTTC
TRBD2	TRBJ2-3	TRBV20-1	-	CSAPVTSGTTDTQYF	TGCAGTGCTCCGGTGACTAGCGGTACCACAGATACGCAGTATTTT
-	TRBJ2-7	TRBV7-9	-	CASSFDSYYEQYF	TGTGCCAGCAGCTTCGACAGCTACTACGAGCAGTACTTC
TRBD2	TRBJ2-7	TRBV7-3	-	CASSLERGDTQYF	TGTGCCAGCAGCTTAGAGCGGGGGGATACGCAGTACTTC
TRBD2	TRBJ2-7	TRBV12-3/TRBV12-4	-	CASSFRAGGPSYEQYF	TGTGCCAGCAGTTTCCGAGCGGGGGGGCCATCCTACGAGCAGTACTTC
TRBD1	TRBJ2-7	TRBV4-1	few	CASSQAKDRIYEQYF	TGCGCCAGCAGCCAAGCCAAGGACAGGATCTACGAGCAGTACTTC
-	TRBJ2-1	TRBV12-3/TRBV12-4	-	CASSLGGNFNEQFF	TGTGCCAGCAGTTTAGGAGGGAACTTCAATGAGCAGTTCTTC
TRBD1	TRBJ2-5	TRBV9	-	CASSGGQAGETQYF	TGTGCCAGCAGCGGGGGACAGGCGGGCGAGACCCAGTACTTC
-	TRBJ1-1	TRBV27	-	CASSLTTLFPGHTEAFF	TGTGCCAGCAGTCTTACCACTTTGTTCCCAGGGCACACTGAAGCTTTCTTT
-	TRBJ2-3	TRBV5-5	-	CASSLAPGPTTDTQYF	TGTGCCAGCAGCCTTGCCCCGGGACCGACCACAGATACGCAGTATTTT
-	TRBJ1-1	TRBV12-5	once	CASGLGLYTEAFF	TGTGCTAGTGGGTTAGGTTTGTACACTGAAGCTTTCTTT
-	TRBJ2-7	TRBV5-1	few	CASSLEGGSDLYEQYF	TGCGCCAGCAGCTTGGAAGGTGGCAGCGACCTCTACGAGCAGTACTTC